The clone carrying this T cell receptor beta chain came up once. This sample is part of a study of type 1 regulatory T cells. Study-level background: T-allo10 is a Tr1-enriched, alloantigen-specific CD4 T cell product made in vitro.

In germline, CDR1 is SGHNT, CDR2 YYREEE (reference sequence). V was cut by 0 bases and J by 2 bases, with 5 bases left in between. The CDR3 has 13 residues. MiXCR, applied by TCRdb to the reads, yields one record per CDR3 protein. The sample includes some 100,000 distinct CDR3 sequences, less than 40% of them seen just once. V and J are TRBV5-4 and TRBJ2-5; D is undetermined. The origin of this receptor is a human donor in good health. The sample taken for sequencing was CD4+ T cells, either the whole sample or a sorted fraction (not recorded which). The CDR3: CASSLAWQETQYF. In DNA form, the CDR3 reads TGTGCCAGCAGCTTGGCCTGGCAAGAGACCCAGTACTTC.